Each of the 14 T cell receptor beta chains below was sequenced from the same sample in a study of cytomegalovirus exposure and HLA in healthy donors. Using immunoSEQ multiplex PCR, the repertoire was profiled, and TCRdb retains in-frame clones only, with some absent. The profile shows around 240,000 clones, 85% to 90% of them singletons. The specimen was PBMCs. Source of these receptors: a woman in her late teens or twenties in good health and CMV-seronegative.

The CDR3 DNA follows: TGTGCCAGCAGCTCCATAGGGACTAGCGGGGGCCAAGAGACCCAGTACTTC. Protein: CASSSIGTSGGQETQYF. V gene TRBV5-6 combines with J gene TRBJ2-5; TRBD2 matches 14 bases. Unmatched junction bases numbered 5, after V lost 3 bases and J lost 1 base. The CDR3 is made up of 17 amino acids. Looked up from germline, CDR1 is SGHDT and CDR2 is YYEEEE.

The chain carries TRBV19 and TRBJ2-5; the D gene is possibly TRBD2 (6 bases). With 6 bases removed from V and 4 bases from J, the gap between germline ends came to 18 bases. Germline CDR1 reads LNHDA; CDR2 reads SQIVND (reference sequence). The CDR3 covers 15 residues. The CDR3 DNA is TGTGCCAGTAGGGGGGGACGCCGAGGGGTAGAGACCCAGTACTTC. Its protein is CASRGGRRGVETQYF.

V gene TRBV28 combines with J gene TRBJ2-7; TRBD2 might be the D (5 bases). The V end was cut by 2 bases, the J end by 0 bases, with 11 bases between. In germline, CDR1 is MDHEN, CDR2 SYDVKM. This CDR3 is built from 15 residues. The DNA for the CDR3 is TGTGCCAGCAGTTTAGTCGGGGATAGCTCCTACGAGCAGTACGTC. Translating it yields CASSLVGDSSYEQYV.

The DNA for the CDR3 is TGTGCCAGTAGTATGTGGGACAGAGCGAACACTGAAGCTTTCTTT. The encoded protein is CASSMWDRANTEAFF. The chain joins TRBV19 to TRBJ1-1, with 7 bases fitting TRBD1. The CDR3 runs to 15 residues. V was clipped by 3 bases and J by 1 base; unmatched bases: 5. Germline V lookup: CDR1 LNHDA, CDR2 SQIVND (reference sequence).

This clone was seen only once. CDR3 in DNA: TGTGCCAGTAGTATAGTGGGGGCCGAGCAGTACTTC. Translating it yields CASSIVGAEQYF. V usage is TRBV19 and J usage is TRBJ2-7; perhaps TRBD1 as D (6 bases). Germline-derived CDR1 and CDR2 are LNHDA and SQIVND (reference sequence). V gave up 1 base and J gave up 6 bases, with 7 bases separating them. The CDR3 loop spans 12 amino acids.

This sequence joins TRBV5-1 and TRBJ1-1; 7 nucleotides align to TRBD1. V was clipped by 0 bases and J by 6 bases; unmatched bases: 5. There are 14 residues in the CDR3. Per the germline V gene, CDR1 is SGHRS and CDR2 is YFSETQ. This CDR3 reads CASSLVPGGPEAFF. DNA for the CDR3: TGCGCCAGCAGCTTGGTCCCAGGGGGGCCTGAAGCTTTCTTT.

The CDR3 coding sequence is TGTGCCAGCAGTTTATCGGGGAGGGGACGTTACGAGCAGTACTTC. Its protein is CASSLSGRGRYEQYF. The chain uses TRBV27 and TRBJ2-7; 7 positions agree with TRBD2. CDR1 and CDR2 from the germline V gene are MNHEY and SMNVEV (reference sequence). Trimming cost V 0 bases and J 4 bases; bases outside gene matches: 6. This CDR3 comprises 15 residues.

V and J are TRBV5-5 and TRBJ2-7; 7 bases align to TRBD1. CDR3 length equals 15 residues. The V segment lost 0 bases and the J segment 2 bases; nucleotides outside the gene matches: 5. Germline V gene lookup returns CDR1 SGHKS and CDR2 YYEKEE (reference sequence). CDR3 DNA: TGTGCCAGCAGCTTGGTTGGGACAGCAGCCTACGAGCAGTACTTC. This translates into CASSLVGTAAYEQYF.

The chain links TRBV5-1 to TRBJ2-7, with D hard to call. Germline loops: CDR1 SGHRS, CDR2 YFSETQ. The CDR3 has 12 amino acids. Trimming left V 2 bases short and J 6 bases short, with 9 bases between. For the CDR3, the DNA is TGCGCCAGCAGCTTCAGTGGTGGCGAGCAGTACTTC. Protein sequence: CASSFSGGEQYF.

The chain employs TRBV7-6 and TRBJ1-1; D unclear. Germline loops: CDR1 SGHVS, CDR2 FNYEAQ. CDR3 length: 13 residues. Trimming left V 5 bases short and J 10 bases short, with 17 bases between. The CDR3 coding sequence is TGTGCCAGCAGCCTCGAACGGGTTAGCCGAGCTTTCTTT. This gives the protein CASSLERVSRAFF.

V usage is TRBV9 and J usage is TRBJ1-4, with a possible D match to TRBD1 (6 bases). V was cut by 4 bases and J by 7 bases, with 20 bases left in between. Germline V CDR1 and CDR2: SGDLS, YYNGEE. The CDR3 runs 16 residues. In DNA, the CDR3 is TGTGCCAGCAGCCCTGGGACATCCCCGGTAGGTGAAAAACTGTTTTTT. As protein: CASSPGTSPVGEKLFF.

This rearrangement joins TRBV18 to TRBJ2-5, with 7 positions matching TRBD2. From germline, CDR1 is KGHSH and CDR2 LQKENI. This CDR3 has 14 amino acids. The V gene end was trimmed by 3 bases and the J gene end by 1 base; junction bases not matched to a gene: 2. CDR3 DNA sequence: TGTGCCAGCTCACCCCGACTAGCCCAAGAGACCCAGTACTTC. The encoded protein is CASSPRLAQETQYF.

The CDR3, as DNA: TGTGCCAGCAGACGGACAGGTCTTAATAACTATGGCTACACCTTC. As protein: CASRRTGLNNYGYTF. This rearrangement joins TRBV6-1 to TRBJ1-2; the match to TRBD1 covers 7 bases. This CDR3 contains 15 residues. Germline-derived CDR1 and CDR2 are MNHNS and SASEGT. The ends lost 6 bases at V and 1 base at J; junction bases unmatched: 8.

This clone was seen once. The chain uses TRBV29-1 and TRBJ2-5; 8 bases match TRBD1. The CDR3 runs 15 residues. Germline CDR1 SQVTM, CDR2 ANQGSEA. J lost 4 bases, V lost 3 bases, and 10 bases had no gene match. The CDR3 nucleotides are TGCAGCGTTGAGAGGCAGGGGGCGCGTAGAGAGACCCAGTACTTC. Translating gives CSVERQGARRETQYF.